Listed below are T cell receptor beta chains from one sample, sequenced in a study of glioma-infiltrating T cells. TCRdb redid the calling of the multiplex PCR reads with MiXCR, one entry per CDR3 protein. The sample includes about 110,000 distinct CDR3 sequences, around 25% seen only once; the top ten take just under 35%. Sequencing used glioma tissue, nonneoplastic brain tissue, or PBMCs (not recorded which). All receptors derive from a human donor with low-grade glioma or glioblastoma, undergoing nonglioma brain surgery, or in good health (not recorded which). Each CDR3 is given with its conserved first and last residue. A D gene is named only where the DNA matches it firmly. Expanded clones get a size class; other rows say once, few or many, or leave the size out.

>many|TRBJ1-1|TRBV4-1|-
CASSQDNVPRRRANTEAFF
TGCGCCAGCAGCCAAGATAATGTGCCCCGAAGAAGAGCAAACACTGAAGCTTTCTTT
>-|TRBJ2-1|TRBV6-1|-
CAGSRQPRVNEQFF
TGTGCCGGCAGTCGGCAGCCCCGAGTCAATGAGCAGTTCTTC
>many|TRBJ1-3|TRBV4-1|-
CASSQDRTGRSGNTIYF
TGCGCCAGCAGCCAAGATCGCACCGGACGCTCTGGAAACACCATATATTTT
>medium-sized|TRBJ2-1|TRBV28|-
CASSFGGSYNEQFF
TGTGCCAGCAGTTTCGGTGGATCCTACAATGAGCAGTTCTTC
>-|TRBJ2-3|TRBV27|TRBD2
CASSKTSGAQDTQYF
TGTGCCAGCAGCAAAACTAGCGGGGCCCAGGACACGCAGTATTTT
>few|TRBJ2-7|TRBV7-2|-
CASSPGWQRYSYEQYF
TGTGCCAGCAGCCCTGGCTGGCAGCGGTACTCCTACGAGCAGTACTTC
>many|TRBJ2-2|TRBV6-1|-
CASTLQESVGELFF
TGTGCCAGCACTCTACAGGAATCGGTCGGGGAGCTGTTTTTT
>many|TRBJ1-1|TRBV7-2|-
CASSLSDSTEAFF
TGTGCCAGCAGCTTATCGGACAGCACTGAAGCTTTCTTT
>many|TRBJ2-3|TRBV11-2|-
CASSLEWGGQFSDTQYF
TGTGCCAGCAGCTTAGAGTGGGGCGGGCAGTTTTCAGATACGCAGTATTTT
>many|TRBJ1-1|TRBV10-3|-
CAIRDSQNTEAFF
TGTGCCATCAGGGACAGCCAGAACACTGAAGCTTTCTTT
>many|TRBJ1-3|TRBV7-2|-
CASSLALSNRGNTIYF
TGTGCCAGCAGCTTAGCCTTGTCGAACAGGGGAAACACCATATATTTT
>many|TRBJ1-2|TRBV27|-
CASRPDTNYGYTF
TGTGCCAGCAGGCCGGACACCAACTATGGCTACACCTTC
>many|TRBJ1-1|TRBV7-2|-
CASSFGGLLNTEAFF
TGTGCCAGCAGCTTCGGGGGGCTGTTGAACACTGAAGCTTTCTTT
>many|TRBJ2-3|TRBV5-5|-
CASSLEALGDTQYF
TGTGCCAGCAGCTTGGAGGCCCTCGGGGATACGCAGTATTTT
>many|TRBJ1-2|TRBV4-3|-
CASTQGPHFDGYTF
TGCGCCAGCACCCAAGGACCTCACTTCGATGGCTACACCTTC
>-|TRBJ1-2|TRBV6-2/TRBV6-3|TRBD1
CSSAGGPYGYTF
TGTTCCAGTGCAGGGGGCCCCTATGGCTACACCTTC
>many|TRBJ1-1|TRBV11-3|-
CASSFLGAEAFF
TGTGCCAGCAGCTTCCTGGGGGCTGAAGCTTTCTTT
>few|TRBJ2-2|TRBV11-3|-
CASSLRLGPGELFF
TGTGCCAGCAGCCTCAGACTCGGCCCCGGGGAGCTGTTTTTT
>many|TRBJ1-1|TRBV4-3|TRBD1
CASSPTVTGGTEAFF
TGCGCCAGCAGCCCTACCGTGACAGGGGGTACTGAAGCTTTCTTT
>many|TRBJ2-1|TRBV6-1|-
CASRSLGQYNEQFF
TGTGCCAGCAGGTCTTTAGGACAGTACAATGAGCAGTTCTTC
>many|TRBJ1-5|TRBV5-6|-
CASSRHNQPQHF
TGTGCCAGCAGCCGTCACAATCAGCCCCAGCATTTT
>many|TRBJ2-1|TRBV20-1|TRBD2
CSASTSGGAGSYNEQFF
TGCAGTGCTAGTACTAGCGGGGGGGCCGGTTCCTACAATGAGCAGTTCTTC
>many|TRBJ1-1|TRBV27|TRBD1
CASSLFSGGTEAFF
TGTGCCAGCAGTTTATTCTCAGGGGGCACTGAAGCTTTCTTT
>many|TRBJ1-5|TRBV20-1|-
CSARDRQTSNQPQHF
TGCAGTGCTAGAGATCGACAAACAAGCAATCAGCCCCAGCATTTT
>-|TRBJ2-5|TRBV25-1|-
CVSSEFGETQYF
TGTGTTAGCAGTGAATTTGGGGAGACCCAGTACTTC
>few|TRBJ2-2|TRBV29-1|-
CSVSPWASTGELFF
TGCAGCGTTTCACCCTGGGCCAGTACCGGGGAGCTGTTTTTT
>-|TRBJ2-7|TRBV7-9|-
CASSCVSIPPYEQYF
TGTGCCAGCAGCTGCGTGTCTATTCCGCCCTACGAGCAGTACTTC
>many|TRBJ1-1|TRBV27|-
CASSFGRLQNEAFF
TGTGCCAGCAGTTTTGGGAGACTTCAAAATGAAGCTTTCTTT
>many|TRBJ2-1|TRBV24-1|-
CATSDSWSNEQFF
TGTGCCACCAGTGATTCCTGGTCCAATGAGCAGTTCTTC
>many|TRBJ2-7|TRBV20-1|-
CSARDLRQRDEQYF
TGCAGTGCTAGAGATCTCCGTCAGCGGGACGAGCAGTACTTC
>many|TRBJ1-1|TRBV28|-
CASSSGQINEAFF
TGTGCCAGCAGCTCTGGACAGATAAATGAAGCTTTCTTT
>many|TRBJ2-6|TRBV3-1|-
CASSQDPGTGANVLTF
TGTGCCAGCAGCCAAGATCCAGGGACTGGGGCCAACGTCCTGACTTTC
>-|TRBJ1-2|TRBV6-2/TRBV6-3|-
CASQDGFGSYTF
TGTGCCAGCCAGGACGGGTTCGGGAGCTACACCTTC
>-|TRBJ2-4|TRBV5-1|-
CASSLGIPRMSSGAKNIQYF
TGCGCCAGCAGCTTAGGAATCCCTAGGATGAGCTCGGGGGCCAAAAACATTCAGTACTTC
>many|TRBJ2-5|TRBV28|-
CASSFSRTIREETQYF
TGTGCCAGCAGTTTTAGTAGGACTATTCGGGAAGAGACCCAGTACTTC
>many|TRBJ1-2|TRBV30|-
CAWSVRRIEGYTF
TGTGCCTGGAGTGTTAGACGAATTGAGGGCTACACCTTC
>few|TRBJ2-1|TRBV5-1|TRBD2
CASSLETVLLAASYNEQFF
TGCGCCAGCAGCTTGGAGACAGTCTTACTAGCGGCCTCCTACAATGAGCAGTTCTTC
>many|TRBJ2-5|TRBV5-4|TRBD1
CASSLEGQPQETQYF
TGTGCCAGCAGCTTGGAGGGACAGCCCCAAGAGACCCAGTACTTC
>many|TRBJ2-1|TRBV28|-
CASSSYSARSYNEQFF
TGTGCCAGCAGTTCCTATAGCGCGCGCTCCTACAATGAGCAGTTCTTC
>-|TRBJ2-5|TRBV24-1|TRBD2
CATSDPTSGSDKTQYF
TGTGCCACCAGTGACCCGACTAGCGGGAGCGACAAGACCCAGTACTTC
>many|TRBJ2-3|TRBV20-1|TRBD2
CSARPISGPSTDTQYF
TGCAGTGCTAGACCCATTAGCGGGCCAAGCACAGATACGCAGTATTTT
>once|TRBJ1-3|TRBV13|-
CASKLGNTIYF
TGTGCCAGTAAGCTGGGAAACACCATATATTTT
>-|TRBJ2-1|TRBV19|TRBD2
CASNPGLAGGSSYNEQFF
TGTGCCAGTAACCCGGGACTAGCGGGAGGGAGCTCCTACAATGAGCAGTTCTTC
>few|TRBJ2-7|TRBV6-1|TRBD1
CASSTRDRGTYEQYF
TGTGCCAGCAGTACCCGGGACAGGGGAACCTACGAGCAGTACTTC
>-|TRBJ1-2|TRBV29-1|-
CSVGVPLSGYTF
TGCAGCGTTGGGGTCCCTCTCTCTGGCTACACCTTC
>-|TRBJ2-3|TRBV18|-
CASSSIEGSTDTQYF
TGTGCCAGCTCGTCCATCGAGGGGTCCACAGATACGCAGTATTTT
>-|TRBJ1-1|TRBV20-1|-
CSATTVDTEAFF
TGCAGCGCTACGACTGTGGACACTGAAGCCTTCTTT
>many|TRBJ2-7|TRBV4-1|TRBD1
CASSQESQGTGDPPRKF
TGCGCCAGCAGCCAAGAGTCCCAAGGGACAGGGGACCCGCCTCGTAAGTTC
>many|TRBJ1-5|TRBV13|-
CASSSGRGEGQPQHF
TGTGCCAGCAGCTCCGGCAGAGGGGAAGGTCAGCCCCAGCATTTT
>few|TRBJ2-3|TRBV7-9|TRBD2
CASSSVGGGVTDTQYF
TGTGCCAGCAGCTCGGTAGGCGGGGGTGTCACAGATACGCAGTATTTT
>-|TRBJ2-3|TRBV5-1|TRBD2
CASSNLAGGQDTQYF
TGCGCCAGCAGCAACCTAGCGGGGGGGCAGGATACGCAGTATTTT
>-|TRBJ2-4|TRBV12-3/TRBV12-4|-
CASSLWGSGENIQYF
TGTGCCAGCAGTTTATGGGGGAGTGGCGAAAACATTCAGTACTTC
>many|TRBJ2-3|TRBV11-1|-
CASSLKMPSVGTDTQYF
TGTGCCAGCAGCTTAAAAATGCCTAGCGTTGGCACAGATACGCAGTATTTT
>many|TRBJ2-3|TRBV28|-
CASSSPSRGYTDTQYF
TGTGCCAGCAGTTCCCCTTCGAGGGGATACACAGATACGCAGTATTTT